This T cell receptor (beta chain) is from a study of CD8 T cells in Susac syndrome. V was pared by 5 bases and J by 5 bases, with 7 bases of the junction left unmatched. The germline CDR1 and CDR2 sequences are DFQATT and SNEGSKA (reference sequence). The CDR3 length is 14 residues. The RNA, roughly 0.45 to 1 ug, was put through reverse transcription using random hexamers. Coverage of TCR beta CDR3 amplification by immunoSEQ multiplex PCR extended to 54 Vbeta and 13 Jbeta. TCRdb reanalysed the immunoSEQ multiplex PCR reads using MiXCR and keeps one entry per CDR3 protein. The sample yields about 210,000 distinct CDR3 sequences, about 95% seen once.

The receptor comes from a human donor with multiple sclerosis. V gene TRBV20-1 combines with J gene TRBJ2-7, with 12 bases lining up with TRBD2. The sequenced sample consisted of CD4+ T cells from PBMCs. The CDR3 DNA reads TGCAGTGCTCGTACTAGCGGGAGGCCACACGAGCAGTACTTC. Translating gives CSARTSGRPHEQYF.